Below are 12 T cell receptor beta chains sequenced from a single sample in a study of metastatic and nonmetastatic thyroid tumors. TCRdb re-processed the PCR reads through MiXCR. Here the sample spans some 15,000 clones, 9.5% to 13% being singletons. Before thyroid surgery, none of the patients had received any treatment. What was sequenced was blood. These receptors were obtained from a female donor with papillary thyroid cancer or a benign thyroid nodule (not recorded which). Some clones in this sample may be carry-over from other donors' samples.

On this clone: A much more abundant neighbour one base away suggests this may be a read error. The V gene is TRBV18, the J gene TRBJ2-7; no clear D. The V gene's germline CDR1 is KGHSH and CDR2 LQKENI. Trimming cost V 6 bases and J 1 base, with 10 bases left between them. This CDR3 comprises 13 residues. The CDR3 coding sequence is TGTGCCAGCTCCCAAGAGTTTTCCTACGAGCAGTACTTC. Amino acid sequence: CASSQEFSYEQYF.

This clone was recorded at least ten times. This rearrangement joins TRBV7-6 to TRBJ1-1; D not resolved. Trimming removed 1 base at V and 1 base at J, with 7 bases between. The CDR3 loop spans 14 amino acids. Germline loops: CDR1 SGHVS, CDR2 FNYEAQ. The CDR3 region has the DNA TGTGCCAGCAGCTTAGGGGCAGAGAACACTGAAGCTTTCTTT. The encoded protein is CASSLGAENTEAFF.

The chain links TRBV6-1 to TRBJ1-2; no firm D call. Germline V gene lookup returns CDR1 MNHNS and CDR2 SASEGT. CDR3 length: 13 amino acids. Trimming shortened V by 3 bases and J by 3 bases, and 8 bases separated the two germline ends. The CDR3 nucleotides read TGTGCCAGCAGTGAGAGCGCCGACTATGGCTACACCTTC. Protein: CASSESADYGYTF.

In its sample, this clone was seen a few times. This rearrangement joins TRBV6-2 or TRBV6-3 to TRBJ1-1, with D unclear. Germline V gene sequence: CDR1 MNHEY, CDR2 SVGEGT. The CDR3 is 11 residues long. Trimming left V 4 bases short and J 5 bases short, with 5 bases between. The CDR3 DNA sequence: TGTGCCAGCAGTTGGGGAACTGAAGCTTTCTTT. It is translated as CASSWGTEAFF.

The sample holds a few counts of this clone. Within the sample, other DNA sequences also encode this same CDR3. This chain joins TRBV11-2 and TRBJ2-2, with D perhaps TRBD2 (5 bases). Germline loops: CDR1 SGHAT, CDR2 FQNNGV. This CDR3 comprises 15 residues. Trimming stripped 2 bases from V and 4 bases from J, with 11 bases between. The CDR3 coding sequence is TGTGCCAGCAGCTTATATCTGGGGAGCACCGGGGAGCTGTTTTTT. It translates to CASSLYLGSTGELFF.

This clone showed up just a few times. The limits of the CDR3 on the DNA are not certain, so only TCRdb's listed CDR3 is given. V is TRBV6-5 and J is TRBJ1-1. Termini included, the CDR3 measures 12 amino acids. Germline V lookup: CDR1 MNHEY, CDR2 SVGAGI. This chain's CDR3 is CASSYFGRGTFF.

This clone was detected many times. This chain links TRBV5-1 with TRBJ1-5, with TRBD1 matching over 10 bases. From germline, CDR1 is SGHRS and CDR2 YFSETQ. Trimming at V came to 0 bases and at J to 0 bases, leaving 6 bases not matched to a gene. The CDR3 has 18 amino acids. CDR3 nucleotide sequence: TGCGCCAGCAGCTTGGGGACAGGGGGGTCAGTTAGCAATCAGCCCCAGCATTTT. This sequence encodes CASSLGTGGSVSNQPQHF.

This clone was observed a single time. The chain uses TRBV20-1 and TRBJ2-3; D is undetermined. Germline-derived CDR1 and CDR2 are DFQATT and SNEGSKA (reference sequence). The CDR3 is 14 amino acids. Trimming shortened V by 1 base and J by 3 bases, and 11 bases separated the two germline ends. CDR3 bases: TGCAGTGCTAGAGCCCCGGCCAGGACAGATACGCAGTATTTT. Amino acid sequence: CSARAPARTDTQYF.

This clone was counted at least ten times. The rearrangement links TRBV4-1 to TRBJ1-5; D is uncertain. Germline values: CDR1 MGHRA, CDR2 YSYEKL. The V gene lost 0 bases and the J gene lost 6 bases, with 12 bases spanning the gap. This CDR3 is built from 15 residues. The CDR3 sequence is CASSQDQFRGQPQHF. CDR3 DNA sequence: TGCGCCAGCAGCCAAGATCAGTTCCGAGGTCAGCCCCAGCATTTT.

This clone was recorded many times. The genes are TRBV6-2 or TRBV6-3 and TRBJ1-1; no clear D. V lost 9 bases, J lost 6 bases, and 17 bases lay in between. Germline values: CDR1 MNHEY, CDR2 SVGEGT. CDR3 size: 13 residues. The CDR3 spells CASRGRRWAEAFF. In DNA, the CDR3 is TGTGCCAGTAGAGGCCGCCGTTGGGCTGAAGCTTTCTTT.

Remarks on this clone: At one boundary the junction diverges from the germline segment, which might be a read error. V and J are TRBV29-1 and TRBJ2-3, with D unclear. Germline V gene lookup returns CDR1 SQVTM and CDR2 ANQGSEA. This CDR3 region has 13 residues. CDR3 protein: CSVAIPNTDTRYF. CDR3 DNA sequence: TGCAGCGTTGCAATTCCTAACACAGATACGCGGTATTTT.

This clone was recorded many times. The rearrangement joins TRBV10-2 to TRBJ2-6; D possibly matches TRBD1 or TRBD2 (5 bases each). The CDR3 has 19 residues. V lost 2 bases to trimming and J lost 0 bases, with 17 bases between them. Germline V gene data show CDR1 as WSHSY and CDR2 as SAAADI. The CDR3 protein is CASSEPAWGTGSGANVLTF. In DNA, the CDR3 is TGCGCCAGCAGTGAGCCGGCCTGGGGGACCGGCTCTGGGGCCAACGTCCTGACTTTC.